The 32 T cell receptor beta chains below were found in one sample sequenced in a study of T cell responses to AZD1222 COVID-19 vaccine. The protocol was immunoSEQ multiplex PCR, while the TCRdb copy is restricted to in-frame clones and leaves out a portion. The sample has about 110,000 clones, approximately 89% seen once. The sample consisted of peripheral blood, taken on day 0 of MenACWY control vaccination. These receptors were collected from an adult in good health.

This sequence joins TRBV5-4 and TRBJ1-4; perhaps TRBD1 as D (5 bases). The germline V and J ends were trimmed by 2 bases and 1 base, with 9 bases remaining between them. The CDR3 runs to 15 residues. Germline V CDR1 and CDR2: SGHNT, YYREEE (reference sequence). Here the CDR3 DNA reads TGTGCCAGCAGCTTACGGGGGGTAACTAATGAAAAACTGTTTTTT. It is translated as CASSLRGVTNEKLFF.

This clone turned up a few times. This chain joins TRBV28 and TRBJ2-7; D unresolved. The V and J ends lost 5 bases and 0 bases respectively, with 2 bases between them. Germline V lookup: CDR1 MDHEN, CDR2 SYDVKM. The CDR3 is made up of 11 amino acids. The CDR3 protein is CASSTSYEQYF. CDR3 nucleotide sequence: TGTGCCAGCAGTACCTCCTACGAGCAGTACTTC.

The table lists this clone with a count of one. The chain employs TRBV3-1 (or the pseudogene TRBV3-2) and TRBJ1-5; TRBD1 agrees at 8 bases. After removal of 0 bases from V and 1 base from J, the junction contained 11 bases not matched to a gene. The CDR3 totals 19 residues. The germline gives CDR1 LGHDT, CDR2 YNNKEL (reference sequence). CDR3 DNA: TGTGCCAGCAGCCAAGATCTTCCAGGGGGCACGAACAGCAATCAGCCCCAGCATTTT. This sequence encodes CASSQDLPGGTNSNQPQHF.

The gene calls are TRBV9 and TRBJ2-7; D ambiguous. Trimming took 4 bases from V and 2 from J, leaving 13 bases between them. There are 14 residues in the CDR3. Germline lookup yields CDR1 SGDLS and CDR2 YYNGEE. The CDR3 loop reads CASSLRPGPYEQYF. In DNA form, the CDR3 reads TGTGCCAGCAGCTTACGACCTGGCCCCTACGAGCAGTACTTC.

With respect to this clone: Other nucleotide sequences in the sample specify the same CDR3. J is TRBJ1-5 and V is TRBV11-2, with 8 bases fitting TRBD1. The CDR3 has 14 amino acids. Germline CDR1 reads SGHAT; CDR2 reads FQNNGV. With V trimmed by 4 bases and J by 7 bases, 6 bases remained unmatched. The CDR3 DNA is TGTGCCAGCAGCTCCGGACAGGGTCGACAGCCCCAGCATTTT. Its protein product is CASSSGQGRQPQHF.

The CDR3 bases are TGTGCCAGCAGTACTACGAGACAGGAAGCTTTCTTT. Translating gives CASSTTRQEAFF. The chain has TRBV28 and TRBJ1-1; tentative D call: TRBD1 (5 bases). The V and J ends lost 5 bases and 8 bases respectively, with 12 bases between them. From germline, CDR1 is MDHEN and CDR2 SYDVKM. The CDR3 has 12 amino acids.

J is TRBJ1-1 and V is TRBV20-1; D may be TRBD1 (5 bases). There are 13 residues in the CDR3. Looked up from germline, CDR1 is DFQATT and CDR2 is SNEGSKA (reference sequence). V was shortened by 3 bases and J by 2 bases, with 10 bases between the two germline ends. As DNA, the CDR3 is TGCAGTGCTAGTCGGGGGTTAAACACTGAAGCTTTCTTT. Residues: CSASRGLNTEAFF.

The CDR3 region has the DNA TGTGCCAGCTCACTCCGGACAGGGCAAAATCAGCCCCAGCATTTT. Encoded protein: CASSLRTGQNQPQHF. This rearrangement joins TRBV18 to TRBJ1-5; 8 positions match TRBD1. The CDR3 sequence is 15 residues long. V shed 4 bases and J 4 bases; nucleotides not matched to a gene: 6. Germline lookup yields CDR1 KGHSH and CDR2 LQKENI.

The chain uses TRBV28 and TRBJ1-2, with D maybe TRBD1 (6 bases). Per the germline V gene, CDR1 is MDHEN and CDR2 is SYDVKM. Trimming shortened V by 4 bases and J by 2 bases, and 17 bases separated the two germline ends. CDR3 length equals 16 residues. The CDR3 protein is CASSSVSRDTNYGYTF. CDR3 coding DNA: TGTGCCAGCAGTTCCGTTAGCCGGGACACCAACTATGGCTACACCTTC.

The chain couples TRBV5-1 to TRBJ2-7; the D gene could be TRBD1 or TRBD2 (5 bases each). CDR1 is SGHRS and CDR2 is YFSETQ in the germline V gene. The CDR3 extends over 16 amino acids. The V end lost 3 bases, the J end lost 1 base, and 17 bases lay between the germline ends. CDR3 protein: CASSSYQPGRSYEQYF. The CDR3 bases are TGCGCCAGCAGCTCCTACCAACCGGGACGGTCCTACGAGCAGTACTTC.

This clone was found once. The rearrangement uses TRBV7-3 and TRBJ2-4; D might be TRBD1 or TRBD2, each matching 6 bases. Germline lookup yields CDR1 SGHTA and CDR2 FQGTGA. V lost 1 base to trimming and J lost 3 bases, with 10 bases between them. The CDR3 covers 15 residues. Here the CDR3 DNA reads TGTGCCAGCAGCTTAAAAGGGGGAGGCAAAAACATTCAGTACTTC. Its protein product is CASSLKGGGKNIQYF.

The chain recombines TRBV7-6 with TRBJ2-1; 10 bases match TRBD2. Per the germline V gene, CDR1 is SGHVS and CDR2 is FNYEAQ. The V gene end was trimmed by 2 bases and the J gene end by 9 bases; junction bases not matched to a gene: 7. The CDR3 covers 15 residues. The CDR3 DNA reads TGTGCCAGCAGCTTACTAGCGGGGGATGTCGGTGAGCAGTTCTTC. Its translation: CASSLLAGDVGEQFF.

The rearrangement links TRBV21-1 to TRBJ1-6. TRBV21-1 is designated a pseudogene. The CDR3 runs to 16 residues. As DNA, the CDR3 is TGTGCCAGCAGCCCCCGAGTCGCCTTATTCAATTCACCCCTCCACTTT. Its protein product is CASSPRVALFNSPLHF.

The chain is built from TRBV6-2 or TRBV6-3 and TRBJ1-1; TRBD1 aligns across 7 bases. The germline V gene encodes CDR1 MNHEY and CDR2 SVGEGT. The CDR3 has 15 residues. With V trimmed by 2 bases and J by 2 bases, 5 bases remained unmatched. The CDR3 spells CASSYQGQLNTEAFF. CDR3 coding DNA: TGTGCCAGCAGTTACCAGGGACAGCTAAACACTGAAGCTTTCTTT.

J is TRBJ2-7 and V is TRBV3-1 (or the pseudogene TRBV3-2); no clear D gene. V lost 3 bases, J lost 6 bases, and 12 bases lay in between. Per germline, CDR1 LGHDT and CDR2 YNNKEL (reference sequence). This CDR3 comprises 13 residues. The CDR3 bases are TGTGCCAGCAGCCAGACCCAATTTGGCGAGCAGTACTTC. Residues: CASSQTQFGEQYF.

The chain has TRBV6-1 and TRBJ2-5; D gene unclear. Germline CDR1 is MNHNS and CDR2 is SASEGT. The ends were cut back, 0 bases at V and 5 bases at J, with 7 bases in the middle. The CDR3 runs 13 residues. CDR3: CASSEALWETQYF. The CDR3 nucleotides read TGTGCCAGCAGTGAAGCATTATGGGAGACCCAGTACTTC.

J is TRBJ2-5 and V is TRBV2; 7 nucleotides agree with TRBD2. The CDR3 extends over 15 amino acids. Germline V lookup: CDR1 SNHLY, CDR2 FYNNEI. J gave up 6 bases and V 8 bases, and 15 bases lay outside the gene matches. Written as DNA, the CDR3 is TGTGCCAGCGACGTGGGGGGGAGACGCGGGAAGACCCAGTACTTC. It yields the protein CASDVGGRRGKTQYF.

This sequence joins TRBV11-3 and TRBJ2-3, with 7 bases identical to TRBD1. This CDR3 contains 16 residues. CDR1 SGHNT and CDR2 YENEEA come from the germline V gene. After removal of 4 bases from V and 4 bases from J, the junction contained 11 bases not matched to a gene. CDR3 protein: CASSSRGGEGSDTQYF. The DNA for the CDR3 is TGTGCCAGCAGCTCCCGAGGGGGCGAGGGCTCAGATACGCAGTATTTT.

CDR3 protein: CASSLDRGKAQYF. The CDR3 bases are TGTGCCAGCAGCTTGGATAGGGGCAAGGCTCAGTACTTC. The rearrangement links TRBV5-8 to TRBJ2-4, with D tentatively TRBD1 (5 bases). The CDR3 has 13 amino acids. From germline, CDR1 is SGHTS and CDR2 YDEGEE. V lost 0 bases, J lost 12 bases, and 13 bases lay in between.

The chain links TRBV18 to TRBJ1-4; unclear D gene. From germline, CDR1 is KGHSH and CDR2 LQKENI. CDR3 length: 14 residues. V was cut by 0 bases and J by 10 bases, with 12 bases left in between. CDR3 region: CASSPPSRAGKLFF. CDR3 bases: TGTGCCAGCTCACCACCGTCGCGGGCGGGAAAACTGTTTTTT.

CDR3 DNA sequence: TGTGCCAGCAGTTACTCGTCGGCAGTTACCTACAATGAGCAGTTCTTC. Protein product: CASSYSSAVTYNEQFF. The V call is TRBV6-5, the J call TRBJ2-1, with no clear D. The germline gives CDR1 MNHEY, CDR2 SVGAGI. This CDR3 spans 16 amino acids. Trimming pared 0 bases from V and 2 bases from J, leaving 11 bases between.

This chain uses TRBV5-1 with TRBJ1-6; weak D call: TRBD1 (6 bases). This CDR3 spans 13 amino acids. V was clipped by 2 bases and J by 14 bases, with 14 bases between them. CDR1 is SGHRS and CDR2 is YFSETQ in the germline V gene. CDR3 sequence: CASSFEDSGALHF. The CDR3 nucleotides are TGCGCCAGCAGCTTTGAGGACAGCGGAGCCCTCCACTTT.

The chain links TRBV5-1 to TRBJ2-1; D assignment may be TRBD1 or TRBD2 (5 bases each). CDR1 is SGHRS and CDR2 is YFSETQ in the germline V gene. The CDR3 runs 16 residues. V lost 5 bases, J lost 8 bases, and 23 bases lay in between. CDR3 sequence reads: CASRFTPGTLRDEQFF. CDR3 bases: TGCGCCAGCAGGTTTACCCCAGGGACCCTCAGGGATGAGCAGTTCTTC. The complete variable domain, with remaining parts taken from reference TRBV5-1 and TRBJ2-1, reads KAGVTQTPRYLIKTRGQQVTLSCSPISGHRSVSWYQQTPGQGLQFLFEYFSETQRNKGNFPGRFSGRQFSNSRSEMNVSTLELGDSALYLCASRFTPGTLRDEQFFGPGTRLTVL.

This clone has a single count. CDR3 sequence reads: CASTPRTNFYGYTF. The CDR3 DNA is TGTGCCAGCACCCCCCGGACAAACTTCTATGGCTACACCTTC. The J gene is TRBJ1-2, the V gene TRBV2, with D maybe TRBD1 (5 bases). CDR3 length: 14 residues. V lost 7 bases and J 4 bases, leaving 16 bases between the germline ends. CDR1 SNHLY and CDR2 FYNNEI come from the germline V gene.

This rearrangement joins TRBV1 to TRBJ2-5; TRBD2 reflects the table's D call only, with no check against the DNA. TRBV1 is noted as a pseudogene. The CDR3 covers 17 residues. CDR3 in DNA: TGCACCAGCAGCCACGGACTAGCGGGGGGGCCTGAGGAGACCCAGTACTTC. As protein: CTSSHGLAGGPEETQYF.

This rearrangement joins TRBV6-5 to TRBJ2-1, with a weak D call TRBD2 (6 bases). Germline loops: CDR1 MNHEY, CDR2 SVGAGI. The V gene lost 5 bases and the J gene lost 7 bases, with 12 bases spanning the gap. This CDR3 region has 13 residues. CDR3 coding DNA: TGTGCCAGCAGTAAGGCGGGATGGAATGAGCAGTTCTTC. It translates to CASSKAGWNEQFF.

The V and J genes are TRBV7-9 and TRBJ1-4; D gene uncertain. Between the trimmed V and J ends, which lost 5 bases and 0 bases, there was a span of 13 bases. Germline CDR1 and CDR2: SEHNR and FQNEAQ (reference sequence). The CDR3 covers 16 residues. CDR3 region: CASSPTAVATNEKLFF. CDR3 nucleotide sequence: TGTGCCAGCAGCCCAACAGCGGTTGCAACTAATGAAAAACTGTTTTTT.

The chain combines TRBV12-3 or TRBV12-4 with TRBJ2-5; D is perhaps TRBD1 (6 bases). The CDR3 extends over 13 amino acids. V was trimmed by 7 bases and J by 1 base, leaving 10 bases between them. The CDR3 DNA sequence: TGTGCCAGCAAAGGACAGCCCCAAGAGACCCAGTACTTC. Amino acids: CASKGQPQETQYF.

This sequence joins TRBV5-1 and TRBJ2-7; maybe TRBD2 (6 bases). The V gene's germline CDR1 is SGHRS and CDR2 YFSETQ. The CDR3 sequence is 17 residues long. V dropped 6 bases and J dropped 0 bases, with 22 bases sitting between them. This chain's CDR3 is CASNPDATGLTSYEQYF. CDR3 bases: TGCGCCAGCAACCCGGATGCAACGGGACTGACCTCCTACGAGCAGTACTTC.

V gene TRBV7-9 combines with J gene TRBJ2-7; 7 bases align to TRBD1. The germline V gene has CDR1 SEHNR and CDR2 FQNEAQ (reference sequence). Losses at the gene ends were 5 bases for V and 5 bases for J; bases not matched to a gene: 6. The CDR3 is 13 amino acids. The CDR3 DNA is TGTGCCAGCAGCCCAGGACAGGCCGACGAGCAGTACTTC. Residues: CASSPGQADEQYF.

This clone turned up a few times. The rearrangement links TRBV27 to TRBJ1-5; TRBD1 agrees at 7 bases. The CDR3 runs to 16 residues. CDR1 and CDR2 (germline): MNHEY, SMNVEV (reference sequence). Losses at the gene ends were 4 bases for V and 5 bases for J; bases not matched to a gene: 11. CDR3 DNA sequence: TGTGCCAGCAGTTCGGGGTTTGGACAGGAGTATCAGCCCCAGCATTTT. Its translation: CASSSGFGQEYQPQHF.

V usage is TRBV6-5 and J usage is TRBJ1-2; 10 bases agree with TRBD1. Germline V CDR1 and CDR2: MNHEY, SVGAGI. The CDR3 runs to 14 residues. V trimming: 6 bases; J trimming: 5 bases; junction bases outside the gene matches: 6. The CDR3 region is CASRTGDRGYGYTF. The CDR3 nucleotides are TGTGCCAGCAGGACGGGGGACAGGGGATATGGCTACACCTTC.